One T cell receptor (beta chain) is described in this entry. This sample stems from a study of OX40 agonist ivuxolimab in advanced cancers. As for the study in general: Participants averaged about 60 years of age (range about 23 to 79) and were around 85% male. Checkpoint inhibitors had been given previously to roughly 40% of patients.

The germline V gene encodes CDR1 SGHNT and CDR2 YYREEE (reference sequence). Trimming cost V 5 bases and J 1 base; bases outside gene matches: 8. This CDR3 has 15 amino acids. Clones were sequenced by immunoSEQ multiplex PCR, and TCRdb holds only the in-frame ones, with some missing. There are over 65,000 clones in the sample; roughly 89% occur only once, and around 0.73% lies in the top ten. This material consisted of CD4+ or CD8+ T cells sorted from blood, taken in a trial of the OX40 agonist ivuxolimab. This sequence was found in an adult with an advanced solid tumor such as melanoma, head and neck, liver or kidney cancer. The rearrangement links TRBV5-4 to TRBJ1-1; TRBD1 matches 7 bases. CDR3 in amino acids: CASRRAGGENTEAFF. In nucleotides, the CDR3 is TGTGCCAGCAGACGGGCAGGGGGGGAGAACACTGAAGCTTTCTTT. Based on the CDR3 plus reference TRBV5-4 and TRBJ1-1, the full variable domain is ETGVTQSPTHLIKTRGQQVTLRCSSQSGHNTVSWYQQALGQGPQFIFQYYREEENGRGNFPPRFSGLQFPNYSSELNVNALELDDSALYLCASRRAGGENTEAFFGQGTRLTVV.